Presented here are 10 T cell receptor beta chains from one specimen sequenced in a study of technical replicates of blood from four donors. Sequenced by immunoSEQ multiplex PCR; TCRdb stores in-frame clones only, minus some. Of about 59,000 clones listed, 86% are singletons. The sample consisted of PBMCs. The receptor set was obtained from a human donor in good health. Some clones in this sample may be carry-over from other donors' samples.

The chain combines TRBV2 with TRBJ1-4; TRBD1 matches at 7 bases. This CDR3 has 14 amino acids. The trim removed 8 bases at V and 0 bases at J, leaving 3 bases unmatched. Germline CDR1 is SNHLY and CDR2 is FYNNEI. The DNA of the CDR3 is TGTGCCAGCCACGGGACAGCAACTAATGAAAAACTGTTTTTT. Protein: CASHGTATNEKLFF. The complete variable domain, with remaining parts taken from reference TRBV2 and TRBJ1-4, reads EPEVTQTPSHQVTQMGQEVILRCVPISNHLYFYWYRQILGQKVEFLVSFYNNEISEKSEIFDDQFSVERPDGSNFTLKIRSTKLEDSAMYFCASHGTATNEKLFFGSGTQLSVL.

This clone occurred once. The J gene is TRBJ2-6, the V gene TRBV4-1; D is perhaps TRBD1 (5 bases). Germline V gives CDR1 MGHRA, CDR2 YSYEKL. V lost 0 bases to trimming and J lost 1 base, with 13 bases between them. The CDR3 totals 18 residues. This chain's CDR3 is CASSQEAWPGSGANVLTF. The CDR3 DNA follows: TGCGCCAGCAGCCAAGAAGCTTGGCCAGGGTCTGGGGCCAACGTCCTGACTTTC.

Only one count was recorded for this clone. The rearrangement links TRBV27 to TRBJ1-1, with D possibly TRBD1 on 5 matching bases. Germline CDR1 and CDR2: MNHEY and SMNVEV (reference sequence). The ends were cut back, 0 bases at V and 1 base at J, with 9 bases in the middle. The CDR3 is 15 residues long. The CDR3 spells CASSLSWGGNTEAFF. CDR3 DNA sequence: TGTGCCAGCAGTTTATCTTGGGGGGGGAACACTGAAGCTTTCTTT.

J is TRBJ2-7 and V is TRBV5-8; TRBD1 might be the D (7 bases). Trimming left V 5 bases short and J 2 bases short, with 14 bases between. This CDR3 is 14 amino acids long. Germline loops: CDR1 SGHTS, CDR2 YDEGEE. CDR3 coding DNA: TGTGCCAGCAGGGCGGGACAGTTGACCTACGAGCAGTACTTC. As protein: CASRAGQLTYEQYF. The full variable domain, completed using reference TRBV5-8 and TRBJ2-7, is EAGVTQSPTHLIKTRGQQATLRCSPISGHTSVYWYQQALGLGLQFLLWYDEGEERNRGNFPPRFSGRQFPNYSSELNVNALELEDSALYLCASRAGQLTYEQYFGPGTRLTVT.

The chain recombines TRBV5-1 with TRBJ2-7; 11 bases agree with TRBD2. CDR3 length: 16 residues. With 0 bases clipped from V and 2 bases from J, the junction kept 4 bases outside the gene matches. Germline V CDR1 and CDR2: SGHRS, YFSETQ. As DNA, the CDR3 is TGCGCCAGCAGCTTGGAAGGTAGCGGGAGGGCCTACGAGCAGTACTTC. As protein: CASSLEGSGRAYEQYF.

J is TRBJ1-2 and V is TRBV28, with TRBD1 matching over 10 bases. The CDR3 has 14 residues. J gave up 4 bases and V 4 bases, and 3 bases lay outside the gene matches. Germline values: CDR1 MDHEN, CDR2 SYDVKM. The CDR3 sequence: CASSSGTGAYGYTF. The CDR3 nucleotides are TGTGCCAGCAGTTCCGGGACAGGGGCCTATGGCTACACCTTC.

The chain employs TRBV5-1 and TRBJ2-1; 7 nucleotides line up with TRBD2. The CDR3 extends over 14 amino acids. From germline, CDR1 is SGHRS and CDR2 YFSETQ. The V segment lost 0 bases and the J segment 8 bases; nucleotides outside the gene matches: 5. CDR3 loop: CASSLGGGVDEQFF. As DNA, the CDR3 is TGCGCCAGCAGCTTGGGCGGGGGTGTCGATGAGCAGTTCTTC. The full variable domain, completed using reference TRBV5-1 and TRBJ2-1, is KAGVTQTPRYLIKTRGQQVTLSCSPISGHRSVSWYQQTPGQGLQFLFEYFSETQRNKGNFPGRFSGRQFSNSRSEMNVSTLELGDSALYLCASSLGGGVDEQFFGPGTRLTVL.

A few counts support this clone. The chain uses TRBV7-3 and TRBJ1-2, with a tentative D call TRBD1 (6 bases). The germline gives CDR1 SGHTA, CDR2 FQGTGA. V was clipped by 2 bases and J by 6 bases, with 10 bases between them. The CDR3 totals 13 residues. In DNA form, the CDR3 reads TGTGCCAGCAGCTTAGGGTCAGGGGATGGCTACACCTTC. Protein: CASSLGSGDGYTF.

The chain combines TRBV14 with TRBJ1-2, with a weak D call TRBD1 (5 bases). Looked up from germline, CDR1 is SGHDN and CDR2 is FVKESK. The ends were cut back, 0 bases at V and 6 bases at J, with 8 bases in the middle. There are 13 residues in the CDR3. CDR3 sequence: CASSQDGGDGYTF. The CDR3 DNA reads as TGTGCCAGCAGCCAAGATGGGGGGGATGGCTACACCTTC. Based on the CDR3 plus reference TRBV14 and TRBJ1-2, the full variable domain is EAGVTQFPSHSVIEKGQTVTLRCDPISGHDNLYWYRRVMGKEIKFLLHFVKESKQDESGMPNNRFLAERTGGTYSTLKVQPAELEDSGVYFCASSQDGGDGYTFGSGTRLTVV.

The genes are TRBV2 and TRBJ1-2; possibly TRBD1 for D (5 bases). The germline V gene encodes CDR1 SNHLY and CDR2 FYNNEI. This CDR3 comprises 14 residues. Trimming removed 1 base from V and 4 bases from J, with 10 bases in between. The CDR3 is CASSEGGRIYGYTF. CDR3 nucleotides: TGTGCCAGCAGTGAAGGGGGCAGAATCTATGGCTACACCTTC.